This T cell receptor (beta chain) was sequenced during a study of blood T cells in healthy people across ages. There are 15 residues in the CDR3. V lost 1 base to trimming and J lost 3 bases, with 7 bases between them. Per the germline V gene, CDR1 is LNHDA and CDR2 is SQIVND (reference sequence). The use of a sample-barcoded 5' primer and a J-beta primer mix characterized a second PCR of 7 to 11 cycles. TCRdb independently ran MiXCR on the 5' RACE reads; one entry per CDR3 protein. Among some 730,000 distinct CDR3 sequences listed, about a fifth were seen once. The clonotype comes from a man between 65 and 85 years old in good health. The sample taken for sequencing was blood. The chain carries TRBV19 and TRBJ2-6, with D possibly matching TRBD2 (6 bases). The CDR3 region has the DNA TGTGCCAGTAGTATAGTGGGAGGTGGGGCCAACGTCCTGACTTTC. Translated: CASSIVGGGANVLTF.